This T cell receptor (beta chain) was documented in a study of blood T cell repertoires in COVID-19. Study details: Acute-phase and convalescent COVID-19 samples originated in the United States, Italy and Spain. In each case, the material was cDNA or gDNA derived from T cells, B-cell-depleted T cells, or PBMCs.

In the original workflow: Amplification from reference gene primers served as the basis for estimated nucleated cell counts. TCRdb keeps only in-frame clones here, not all; method: immunoSEQ multiplex PCR. That table furnishes V, J and clone size, whereas the DNA furnished D and trimming. The sample yields roughly 200,000 clones, approximately 85% seen once. Germline CDR1 and CDR2: SGHTA and FQGNSA. With 5 bases removed from V and 3 bases from J, the gap between germline ends came to 23 bases. This CDR3 region has 17 residues. Sequencing was performed on peripheral blood. The V and J genes are TRBV7-2 and TRBJ2-7, with a weak D call TRBD2 (6 bases). The clonotype comes from a human donor with active or convalescent COVID-19. The donor label of this sample is uncertain. The CDR3 coding sequence is TGTGCCAGCAGCCTCGGGGGAAGGGGCCGAGGGAGCTACGAGCAGTACTTC. Its protein product is CASSLGGRGRGSYEQYF.